This TCR beta chain was sequenced during a study of vaccination and CD4 T cells after COVID-19. Sequencing of DNA taken from cultured CD4+ T cells relied on the Oncomine TCR Beta short-read assay. TCRdb itself ran the PCR reads through MiXCR, one entry per CDR3 protein. The table lists about 7,100 distinct CDR3 sequences, 73% of them singletons. Of note for this clonotype: Its cognate antigen is unknown.

The treatment is: roughly 10-day PBMC culture with coronavirus spike peptide pools or control peptides (ViraFEST assay). The CDR3 has 16 residues. V was pared by 3 bases and J by 0 bases, with 17 bases between. CDR1 DFQATT and CDR2 SNEGSKA come from the germline V gene (reference sequence). The sequence came from a human donor who had recovered from COVID-19. The chain recombines TRBV20-1 with TRBJ2-5; D perhaps matches TRBD1 (6 bases). Sequenced: CD4+ T cells from blood, cultured in vitro. CDR3 bases: TGCAGTGCTAGTAGGCGACGAACAGGGCACCAAGAGACCCAGTACTTC. This codes for CSASRRRTGHQETQYF.